This T cell receptor (beta chain) is from a study of tumor-infiltrating lymphocytes in oesophageal squamous cell carcinoma. The CDR3 extends over 16 amino acids. CDR1 is SGHAT and CDR2 is FQNNGV in the germline V gene. A word on this clonotype: A much larger clone differs from this one at a single base, so this may be a read error.

MiXCR, run by TCRdb on the PCR reads, gives a single entry per CDR3 protein. This sample carries about 16,000 distinct CDR3 sequences, around 41% of them seen once, and the ten largest clones take roughly 36%. The sequenced sample consisted of normal esophageal tissue next to the tumor. This TCR derives from a female donor with esophageal squamous cell carcinoma. The rearrangement joins TRBV11-2 to TRBJ2-5, with 12 bases that match TRBD1. The J call could be wrong; TRBJ2-1 is a better fit for the DNA end. The CDR3 spells CASSPRGTGGGGEQFF. CDR3 nucleotide sequence: TGTGCCAGCAGCCCTAGGGGGACAGGGGGCGGGGGGGAGCAGTTCTTC.